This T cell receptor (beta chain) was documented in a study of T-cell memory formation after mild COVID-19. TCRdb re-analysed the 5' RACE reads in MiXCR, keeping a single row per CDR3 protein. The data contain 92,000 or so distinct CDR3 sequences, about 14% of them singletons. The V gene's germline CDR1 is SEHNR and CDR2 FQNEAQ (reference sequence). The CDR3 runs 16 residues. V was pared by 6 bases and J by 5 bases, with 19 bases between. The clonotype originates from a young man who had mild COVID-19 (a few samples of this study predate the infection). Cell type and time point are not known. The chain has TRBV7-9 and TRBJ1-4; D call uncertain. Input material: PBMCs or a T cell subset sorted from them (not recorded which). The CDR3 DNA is TGTGCCAGCAGGCCCAAGCCACCGGCCCCCAATGAAAAACTGTTTTTT. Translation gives CASRPKPPAPNEKLFF. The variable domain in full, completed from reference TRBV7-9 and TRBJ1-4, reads DTGVSQNPRHKITKRGQNVTFRCDPISEHNRLYWYRQTLGQGPEFLTYFQNEAQLEKSRLLSDRFSAERPKGSFSTLEIQRTEQGDSAMYLCASRPKPPAPNEKLFFGSGTQLSVL.